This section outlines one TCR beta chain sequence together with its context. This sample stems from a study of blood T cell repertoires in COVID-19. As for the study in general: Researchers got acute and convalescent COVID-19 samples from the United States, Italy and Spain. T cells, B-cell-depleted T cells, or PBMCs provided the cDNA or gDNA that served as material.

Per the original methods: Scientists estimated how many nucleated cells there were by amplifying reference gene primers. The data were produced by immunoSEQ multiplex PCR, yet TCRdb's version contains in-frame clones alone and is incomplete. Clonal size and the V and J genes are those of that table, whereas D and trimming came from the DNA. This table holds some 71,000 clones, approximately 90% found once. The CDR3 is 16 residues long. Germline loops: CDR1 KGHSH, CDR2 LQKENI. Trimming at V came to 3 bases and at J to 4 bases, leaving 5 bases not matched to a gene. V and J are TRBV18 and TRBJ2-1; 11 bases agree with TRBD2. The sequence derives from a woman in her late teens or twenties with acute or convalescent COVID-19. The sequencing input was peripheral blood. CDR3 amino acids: CASSPALAGDYNEQFF. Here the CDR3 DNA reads TGTGCCAGCTCACCCGCACTAGCGGGGGATTACAATGAGCAGTTCTTC.